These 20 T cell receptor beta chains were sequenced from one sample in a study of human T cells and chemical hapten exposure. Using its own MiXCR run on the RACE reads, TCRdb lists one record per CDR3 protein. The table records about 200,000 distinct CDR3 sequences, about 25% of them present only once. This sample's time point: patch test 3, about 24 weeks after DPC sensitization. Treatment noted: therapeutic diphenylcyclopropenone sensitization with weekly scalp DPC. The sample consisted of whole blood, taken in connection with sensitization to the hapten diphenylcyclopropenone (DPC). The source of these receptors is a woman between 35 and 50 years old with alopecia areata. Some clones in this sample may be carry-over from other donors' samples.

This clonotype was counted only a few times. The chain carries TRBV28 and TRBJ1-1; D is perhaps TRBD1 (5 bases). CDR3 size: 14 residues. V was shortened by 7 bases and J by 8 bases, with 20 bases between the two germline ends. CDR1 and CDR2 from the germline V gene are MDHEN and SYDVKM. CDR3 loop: CASTPGSGTKEAFF. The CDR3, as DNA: TGTGCCAGCACCCCCGGGTCAGGGACCAAGGAAGCTTTCTTT.

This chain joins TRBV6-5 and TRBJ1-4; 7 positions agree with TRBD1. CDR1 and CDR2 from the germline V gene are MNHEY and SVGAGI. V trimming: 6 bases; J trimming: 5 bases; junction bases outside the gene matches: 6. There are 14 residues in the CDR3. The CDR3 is CASRHRGRNEKLFF. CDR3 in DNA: TGTGCCAGCAGACACAGGGGAAGGAATGAAAAACTGTTTTTT.

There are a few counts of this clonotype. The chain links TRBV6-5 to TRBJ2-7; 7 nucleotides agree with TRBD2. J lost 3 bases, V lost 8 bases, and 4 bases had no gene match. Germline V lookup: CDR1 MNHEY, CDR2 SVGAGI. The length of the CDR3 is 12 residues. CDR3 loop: CASGEGNYEQYF. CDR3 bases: TGTGCCAGCGGGGAGGGGAACTACGAGCAGTACTTC.

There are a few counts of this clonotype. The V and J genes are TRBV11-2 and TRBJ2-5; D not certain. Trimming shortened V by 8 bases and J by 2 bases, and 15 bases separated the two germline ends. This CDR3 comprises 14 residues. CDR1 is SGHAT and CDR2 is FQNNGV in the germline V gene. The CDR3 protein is CASSPPASQETQYF. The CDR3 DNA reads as TGTGCCAGCTCCCCACCGGCTAGTCAAGAGACCCAGTACTTC.

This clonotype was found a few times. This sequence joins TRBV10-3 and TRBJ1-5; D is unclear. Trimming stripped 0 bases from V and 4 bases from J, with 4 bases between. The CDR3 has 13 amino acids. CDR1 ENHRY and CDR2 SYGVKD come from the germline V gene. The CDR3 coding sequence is TGTGCCATCAGTGAGTCGGAAAATCAGCCCCAGCATTTT. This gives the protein CAISESENQPQHF.

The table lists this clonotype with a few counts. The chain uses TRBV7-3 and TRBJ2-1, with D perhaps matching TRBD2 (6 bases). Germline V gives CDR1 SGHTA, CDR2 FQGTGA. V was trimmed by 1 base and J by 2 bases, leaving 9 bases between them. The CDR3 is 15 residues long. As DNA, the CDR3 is TGTGCCAGCAGCTTAATCACGGGAGCCTACAATGAGCAGTTCTTC. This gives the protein CASSLITGAYNEQFF.

CDR3 nucleotide sequence: TGTGCCAGCAGCCAAGCGGGAGAGCAGTACTTC. It codes for CASSQAGEQYF. The V and J genes are TRBV3-1 and TRBJ2-7; possible D gene TRBD2, 5 bases. The CDR3 consists of 11 residues. Germline CDR1 LGHDT, CDR2 YNNKEL (reference sequence). V lost 1 base to trimming and J lost 7 bases, with 5 bases between them.

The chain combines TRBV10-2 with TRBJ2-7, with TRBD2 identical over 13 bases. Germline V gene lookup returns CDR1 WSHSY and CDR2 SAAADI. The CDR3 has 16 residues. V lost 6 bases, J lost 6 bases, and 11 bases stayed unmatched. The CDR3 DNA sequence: TGCGCCAGCAGCTACGGACTAGCGGGAGTCGTTGGCGAGCAGTACTTC. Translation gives CASSYGLAGVVGEQYF.

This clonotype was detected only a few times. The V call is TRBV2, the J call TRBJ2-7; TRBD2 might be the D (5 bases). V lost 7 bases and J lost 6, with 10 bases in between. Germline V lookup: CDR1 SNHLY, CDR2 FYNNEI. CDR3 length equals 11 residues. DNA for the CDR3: TGTGCCAGCAACGGGGTTGGCGAGCAGTACTTC. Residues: CASNGVGEQYF.

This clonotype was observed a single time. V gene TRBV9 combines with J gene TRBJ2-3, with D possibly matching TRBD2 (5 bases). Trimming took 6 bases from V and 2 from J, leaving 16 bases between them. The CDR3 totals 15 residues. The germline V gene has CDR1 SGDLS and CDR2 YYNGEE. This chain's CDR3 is CASTFTGLITDTQYF. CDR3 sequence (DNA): TGTGCCAGCACCTTTACGGGGTTAATCACAGATACGCAGTATTTT. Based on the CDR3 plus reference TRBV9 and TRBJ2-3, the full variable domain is DSGVTQTPKHLITATGQRVTLRCSPRSGDLSVYWYQQSLDQGLQFLIQYYNGEERAKGNILERFSAQQFPDLHSELNLSSLELGDSALYFCASTFTGLITDTQYFGPGTRLTVL.

In DNA, the CDR3 is TGTGCCAGCAGTACGAGTGGTGGGACAGATACGCAGTATTTT. Translation gives CASSTSGGTDTQYF. The gene calls are TRBV28 and TRBJ2-3; D ambiguous. In germline, CDR1 is MDHEN, CDR2 SYDVKM. The V and J ends lost 5 bases and 3 bases respectively, with 12 bases between them. The CDR3 totals 14 residues.

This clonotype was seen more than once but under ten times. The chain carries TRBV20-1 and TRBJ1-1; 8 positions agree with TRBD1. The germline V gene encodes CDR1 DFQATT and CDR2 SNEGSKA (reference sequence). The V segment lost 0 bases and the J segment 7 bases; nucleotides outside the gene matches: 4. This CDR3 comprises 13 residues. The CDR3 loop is CSARDNRGSEAFF. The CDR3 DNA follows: TGCAGTGCTAGAGATAACAGGGGGAGTGAAGCTTTCTTT.

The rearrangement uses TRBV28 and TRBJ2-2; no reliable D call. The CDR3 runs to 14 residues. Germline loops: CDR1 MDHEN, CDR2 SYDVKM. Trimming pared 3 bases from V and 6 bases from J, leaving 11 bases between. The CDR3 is CASSFTPASGELFF. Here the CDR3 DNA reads TGTGCCAGCAGTTTTACACCCGCGTCCGGGGAGCTGTTTTTT.

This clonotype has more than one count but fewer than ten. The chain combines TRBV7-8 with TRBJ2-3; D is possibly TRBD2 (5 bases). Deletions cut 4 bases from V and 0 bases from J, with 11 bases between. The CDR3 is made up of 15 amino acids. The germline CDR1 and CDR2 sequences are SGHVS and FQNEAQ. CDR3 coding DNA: TGTGCCAGCAGCTGGGCTAGCAGAAGCACAGATACGCAGTATTTT. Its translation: CASSWASRSTDTQYF.

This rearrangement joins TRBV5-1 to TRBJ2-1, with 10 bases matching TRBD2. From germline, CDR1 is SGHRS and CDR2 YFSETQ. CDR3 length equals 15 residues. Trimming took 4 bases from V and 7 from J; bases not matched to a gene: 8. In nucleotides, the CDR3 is TGCGCCAGCAGCGGCGGACTAGCGGATAAGAATGAGCAGTTCTTC. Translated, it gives CASSGGLADKNEQFF. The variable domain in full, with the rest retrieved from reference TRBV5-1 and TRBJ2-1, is KAGVTQTPRYLIKTRGQQVTLSCSPISGHRSVSWYQQTPGQGLQFLFEYFSETQRNKGNFPGRFSGRQFSNSRSEMNVSTLELGDSALYLCASSGGLADKNEQFFGPGTRLTVL.

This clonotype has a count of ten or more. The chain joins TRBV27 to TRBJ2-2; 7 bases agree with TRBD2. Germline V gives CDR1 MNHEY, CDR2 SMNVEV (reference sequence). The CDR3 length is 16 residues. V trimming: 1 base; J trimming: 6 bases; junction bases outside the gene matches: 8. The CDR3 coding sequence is TGTGCCAGCAGTTTATTGGAGACTAGCCGGTCCGGGGAGCTGTTTTTT. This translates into CASSLLETSRSGELFF.

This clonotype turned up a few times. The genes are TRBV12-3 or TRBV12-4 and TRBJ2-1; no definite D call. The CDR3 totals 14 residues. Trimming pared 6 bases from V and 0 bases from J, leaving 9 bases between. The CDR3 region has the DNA TGTGCCAGCAGGGCCCAGAACTCCTACAATGAGCAGTTCTTC. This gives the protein CASRAQNSYNEQFF.

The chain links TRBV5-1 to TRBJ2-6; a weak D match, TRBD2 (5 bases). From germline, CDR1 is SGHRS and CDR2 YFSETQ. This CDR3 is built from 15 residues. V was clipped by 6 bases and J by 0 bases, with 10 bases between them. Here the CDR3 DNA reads TGCGCCAGCACTCCCCGGGGCTCTGGGGCCAACGTCCTGACTTTC. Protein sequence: CASTPRGSGANVLTF.

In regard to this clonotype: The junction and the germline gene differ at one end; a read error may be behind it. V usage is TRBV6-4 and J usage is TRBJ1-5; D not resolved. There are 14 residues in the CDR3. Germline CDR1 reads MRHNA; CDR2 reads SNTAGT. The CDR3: CASSASPGNQPQRF. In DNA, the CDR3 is TGTGCCAGCAGCGCAAGCCCGGGTAATCAGCCCCAGCGTTTT.

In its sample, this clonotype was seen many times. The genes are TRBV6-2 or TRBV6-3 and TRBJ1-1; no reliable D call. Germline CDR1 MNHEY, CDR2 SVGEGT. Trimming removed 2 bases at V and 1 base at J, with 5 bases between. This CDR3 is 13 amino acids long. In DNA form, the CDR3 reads TGTGCCAGCAGTTACCTGGGGAACACTGAAGCTTTCTTT. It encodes CASSYLGNTEAFF.